The present T cell receptor (beta chain) was sequenced within a study of OX40 agonist ivuxolimab in advanced cancers. General observations from the study: At 0.1 to 3.0 mg/kg, clonal expansion of CD4+ and CD8+ blood T cells had occurred by week 6. Expanded clones were, on average, more numerous in CD8+ T cells than in CD4+.

Profiling relied on immunoSEQ multiplex PCR, and the TCRdb table lists in-frame clones only, not all of them. The sample carries some 50,000 clones, roughly 79% recorded once. This clone has just one count. Its specificity is unknown. Germline lookup yields CDR1 MDHEN and CDR2 SYDVKM. The CDR3 runs 14 residues. The V end lost 3 bases, the J end lost 10 bases, and 15 bases lay between the germline ends. The receptor's source is an adult with an advanced solid tumor such as melanoma, head and neck, liver or kidney cancer. The chain couples TRBV28 to TRBJ1-4, with TRBD1 as a possible D gene (5 bases). This specimen consisted of CD4+ or CD8+ T cells sorted from blood, obtained in a trial of the OX40 agonist ivuxolimab. The CDR3 DNA follows: TGTGCCAGCAGTTTCGTAGGGGCCGGAGGAAAACTGTTTTTT. Translated: CASSFVGAGGKLFF.